These 24 T cell receptor beta chains were all obtained from the same sample, sequenced in a study of blood T cell repertoires in COVID-19. Produced via immunoSEQ multiplex PCR; TCRdb's table is partial and in-frame only. The sample contains 150,000 to 200,000 clones, around 80% of which appear only once. Sequencing used peripheral blood. The source of these receptors is a man aged 55-75 years with active or convalescent COVID-19.

A few counts support this clone. The chain employs TRBV18 and TRBJ1-2, with 8 positions matching TRBD1. J was trimmed by 4 bases and V by 0 bases; bases with no gene match: 7. This CDR3 has 16 amino acids. Germline CDR1 KGHSH, CDR2 LQKENI. DNA of the CDR3: TGTGCCAGCTCACCACCGTTAGCAGGGGGCTTCTATGGCTACACCTTC. Translated, it gives CASSPPLAGGFYGYTF.

This chain uses TRBV19 with TRBJ1-2; D unresolved. The germline V and J ends were trimmed by 3 bases and 7 bases, with 15 bases remaining between them. This CDR3 is built from 14 residues. Germline CDR1 and CDR2: LNHDA and SQIVND (reference sequence). CDR3 sequence: CASSIRLDSAGYTF. In DNA form, the CDR3 reads TGTGCCAGTAGTATCAGGTTGGACTCTGCTGGCTACACCTTC.

A single count supports this clone. The chain couples TRBV2 to TRBJ2-3, with D maybe TRBD1 (6 bases). Germline values: CDR1 SNHLY, CDR2 FYNNEI. The CDR3 has 15 amino acids. The V gene lost 4 bases and the J gene lost 2 bases, with 13 bases spanning the gap. The CDR3 DNA follows: TGTGCCAGCAGTGGCTTGAGACAGGTCACAGATACGCAGTATTTT. It is translated as CASSGLRQVTDTQYF.

V usage is TRBV11-2 and J usage is TRBJ2-7, with D possibly being TRBD1 (6 bases). In germline, CDR1 is SGHAT, CDR2 FQNNGV. The V and J ends lost 5 bases and 2 bases respectively, with 7 bases between them. The CDR3 sequence is 12 residues long. The CDR3: CASSRTAYEQYF. CDR3 bases: TGTGCCAGCAGCCGGACAGCCTACGAGCAGTACTTC.

The chain carries TRBV4-2 and TRBJ1-4; D is undetermined. The CDR3 spans 15 residues. Trimming removed 1 base from V and 2 bases from J, with 8 bases in between. CDR1 LGHNA and CDR2 YNFKEQ come from the germline V gene. The CDR3 spells CASSQAGGTNEKLFF. The CDR3, as DNA: TGTGCCAGCAGCCAAGCTGGAGGGACTAATGAAAAACTGTTTTTT.

The genes are TRBV7-9 and TRBJ2-7; D uncertain. The CDR3 has 15 residues. The germline V gene has CDR1 SEHNR and CDR2 FQNEAQ (reference sequence). V gave up 4 bases and J gave up 2 bases, with 15 bases separating them. The chain's CDR3 is CASSSVSAAPYEQYF. Written as DNA, the CDR3 is TGTGCCAGCAGCTCCGTGAGCGCAGCGCCCTACGAGCAGTACTTC.

This clone was seen ten or more times. The V gene is TRBV28, the J gene TRBJ1-1; 8 nucleotides agree with TRBD1. The CDR3 runs to 15 residues. Trimming took 6 bases from V and 5 from J; bases not matched to a gene: 11. The germline gives CDR1 MDHEN, CDR2 SYDVKM. The CDR3 nucleotides are TGTGCCAGCAGGATCGGACAGGGCCTGACGACTGAAGCTTTCTTT. Protein product: CASRIGQGLTTEAFF.

The chain carries TRBV6-5 and TRBJ2-7, with D tentatively TRBD2 (5 bases). The CDR3 extends over 13 amino acids. Trimming left V 5 bases short and J 2 bases short, with 10 bases between. Germline V gives CDR1 MNHEY, CDR2 SVGAGI. CDR3 coding DNA: TGTGCCAGCAGTATCCAGCGGACCTACGAGCAGTACTTC. Translated: CASSIQRTYEQYF.

This chain links TRBV6-5 with TRBJ1-5; the match to TRBD1 covers 9 bases. This CDR3 has 16 amino acids. Germline-derived CDR1 and CDR2 are MNHEY and SVGAGI. V lost 4 bases and J lost 2; bases outside the gene matches: 6. The CDR3: CASSSKQGAGNQPQHF. The CDR3 DNA follows: TGTGCCAGCAGTTCCAAACAGGGGGCCGGCAATCAGCCCCAGCATTTT.

The V and J genes are TRBV28 and TRBJ2-3; 10 bases agree with TRBD2. CDR1 and CDR2 (germline): MDHEN, SYDVKM. The CDR3 is made up of 20 amino acids. Trimming took 7 bases from V and 6 from J; bases not matched to a gene: 25. CDR3 in DNA: TGTGCCAGCACGGTGGGGGCGGTGGATAGCGGGAGGCTCGGGGCTGATACGCAGTATTTT. Protein sequence: CASTVGAVDSGRLGADTQYF.

The chain combines TRBV12-3 or TRBV12-4 with TRBJ1-2, with 7 bases fitting TRBD1. The CDR3 is 12 residues long. The V and J ends lost 5 bases and 8 bases, in that order; junction bases with no gene match: 5. In DNA form, the CDR3 reads TGTGCCAGCAGTGCGAACAGGGGAGGCTACACCTTC. Its protein is CASSANRGGYTF.

V and J are TRBV15 and TRBJ2-5; the D gene is possibly TRBD1 (5 bases). CDR1 and CDR2 (germline): LNHNV, YYDKDF (reference sequence). The CDR3 is made up of 15 amino acids. Between the trimmed V and J ends, which lost 1 base and 1 base, there was a span of 10 bases. The CDR3 loop reads CATSRAQDIQETQYF. CDR3 in DNA: TGTGCCACCAGCAGAGCTCAGGACATCCAAGAGACCCAGTACTTC.

In its sample, this clone was seen once. The genes are TRBV3-1 (or the pseudogene TRBV3-2) and TRBJ2-7, with TRBD2 identical over 7 bases. Trimming at V came to 1 base and at J to 5 bases, leaving 5 bases not matched to a gene. Germline CDR1 is LGHDT and CDR2 is YNNKEL (reference sequence). This CDR3 contains 14 residues. The CDR3, as DNA: TGTGCCAGCAGCCAAGGGGAGGGATCCCACGAGCAGTACTTC. As protein: CASSQGEGSHEQYF.

Only a few counts were recorded for this clone. The chain recombines TRBV5-1 with TRBJ2-7, with TRBD2 matching over 11 bases. The CDR3 sequence is 16 residues long. The junction had 6 bases not matched to a gene; V was cut back by 4 bases and J by 0 bases. CDR1 and CDR2 from the germline V gene are SGHRS and YFSETQ. The CDR3 nucleotides read TGCGCCAGCAGCCCTAAAACTAGCGGGGGCTCCTACGAGCAGTACTTC. It specifies CASSPKTSGGSYEQYF.

This clone occurred once. The chain combines TRBV28 with TRBJ2-5; TRBD1 might be the D (6 bases). Germline V gives CDR1 MDHEN, CDR2 SYDVKM. With 5 bases removed from V and 2 bases from J, the gap between germline ends came to 15 bases. The CDR3 has 15 residues. The CDR3, as DNA: TGTGCCAGCAGTCCGGGACACCAGACGCAAGAGACCCAGTACTTC. Translated, it gives CASSPGHQTQETQYF.

The rearrangement links TRBV7-9 to TRBJ1-2; D not resolved. CDR1 is SEHNR, CDR2 FQNEAQ, per germline (reference sequence). CDR3 length equals 13 residues. Between the trimmed V and J ends, which lost 2 bases and 5 bases, there was a span of 9 bases. Written as DNA, the CDR3 is TGTGCCAGCAGCTTACCGGCGGAATATGGCTACACCTTC. Translation gives CASSLPAEYGYTF.

The chain joins TRBV6-5 to TRBJ2-7; 10 bases agree with TRBD2. CDR3 length: 14 residues. In germline, CDR1 is MNHEY, CDR2 SVGAGI. The junction had 15 bases not matched to a gene; V was cut back by 9 bases and J by 10 bases. The CDR3 spells CASTPTGLAGVQYF. The CDR3 coding sequence is TGTGCCAGTACTCCCACCGGGCTAGCGGGAGTTCAGTACTTC.

J is TRBJ2-7 and V is TRBV5-1; perhaps TRBD2 as D (6 bases). The CDR3 has 15 residues. V dropped 4 bases and J dropped 0 bases, with 14 bases sitting between them. Per germline, CDR1 SGHRS and CDR2 YFSETQ. The CDR3 here is CASSPGGSGSYEQYF. Here the CDR3 DNA reads TGCGCCAGCAGCCCAGGAGGGAGTGGCTCCTACGAGCAGTACTTC.

The CDR3 loop is CASSQDEKRGGRDTQYF. As DNA, the CDR3 is TGTGCCAGCAGCCAAGATGAGAAGCGGGGGGGCCGCGATACGCAGTATTTT. The chain carries TRBV3-1 (or the pseudogene TRBV3-2) and TRBJ2-3; 10 bases match TRBD2. V trimming: 0 bases; J trimming: 6 bases; junction bases outside the gene matches: 9. The CDR3 sequence is 17 residues long. CDR1 LGHDT and CDR2 YNNKEL come from the germline V gene (reference sequence).

V is TRBV2 and J is TRBJ2-2; D gene unclear. CDR3 size: 12 residues. V lost 3 bases, J lost 8 bases, and 7 bases lay in between. Germline values: CDR1 SNHLY, CDR2 FYNNEI. This chain's CDR3 is CASSEALGELFF. In DNA, the CDR3 is TGTGCCAGCAGTGAGGCTCTGGGGGAGCTGTTTTTT.

As concerns this clone: The germline gene is not matched at one end of the junction; a read error may be the cause. This chain connects TRBV4-1 to TRBJ2-2; 7 bases match TRBD2. Germline V lookup: CDR1 MGHRA, CDR2 YSYEKL. The CDR3 runs 16 residues. This CDR3 reads CARSPGGGRGTGELFF. The CDR3 coding sequence is TGCGCCCGCAGCCCTGGGGGGGGACGGGGCACCGGGGAGCTGTTTTTT.

The rearrangement joins TRBV4-1 to TRBJ1-2; possibly TRBD1 for D (6 bases). V gave up 0 bases and J gave up 5 bases, with 7 bases separating them. This CDR3 is built from 13 residues. The V gene's germline CDR1 is MGHRA and CDR2 YSYEKL. DNA for the CDR3: TGCGCCAGCAGCCAAGACGGACAGTATGGCTACACCTTC. Translating it yields CASSQDGQYGYTF.

This clone was counted a few times. The chain has TRBV3-1 (or the pseudogene TRBV3-2) and TRBJ2-5; no clear D gene. Trimming took 1 base from V and 5 from J, leaving 5 bases between them. This CDR3 comprises 12 residues. Germline assignment: CDR1 LGHDT and CDR2 YNNKEL (reference sequence). CDR3 nucleotides: TGTGCCAGCAGCCAAGTCTTCGAGACCCAGTACTTC. Residues: CASSQVFETQYF.

The chain links TRBV6-4 to TRBJ2-3, with no clear D. V was pared by 2 bases and J by 2 bases, with 11 bases between. Germline-derived CDR1 and CDR2 are MRHNA and SNTAGT. CDR3 length equals 15 residues. The chain's CDR3 is CASSDTPRDTDTQYF. The DNA of the CDR3 is TGTGCCAGCAGTGACACCCCGCGCGACACAGATACGCAGTATTTT.